What follows describes a single TCR beta chain. Its matching antigen is unknown. The CDR3 consists of 13 residues. After removal of 6 bases from V and 3 bases from J, the junction contained 8 bases not matched to a gene. CDR1 DFQATT and CDR2 SNEGSKA come from the germline V gene (reference sequence). Constant-region reverse primers amplified full-length variable regions, followed by semi-nested Nested Universal Primer A PCR. One entry per CDR3 protein results from TCRdb running MiXCR on the 5' RACE reads. In the table there are 6,500 to 9,000 distinct CDR3 sequences, 68% of which are singletons. Study-wide points: The larger cohort examined one V-J beta rearrangement, not whole repertoires. Tumor memory CD4+ T cell TCR gene usage clustered with blood and lymph node memory CD4+ cells and lymph node naive CD4+ cells.

The V gene is TRBV20-1, the J gene TRBJ2-7, with 7 bases aligning to TRBD1. This sequence was found in a female donor with breast cancer. The sample consisted of tumor-infiltrating naive CD4+ T cells sorted from the breast tumor. The subset is: naive CD4+ T cells, CD4+CD45RA+CD25-. This CDR3 reads CSAQTGKVYEQYF. The DNA for the CDR3 is TGCAGTGCACAGACAGGGAAAGTCTACGAGCAGTACTTC.